The T cell receptor (beta chain) under discussion was sequenced for a study of cytomegalovirus exposure and HLA in healthy donors (TCRdb year 2017). Background on the whole study: An earlier analysis of approximately 640 of the donors reported about 250 Gb of sequence data and around 110 million unique TCR beta sequences from about 200 million T cells. The aim of the study was to test whether cataloging public T cell receptors could identify signatures of past pathogen exposure. To predict cytomegalovirus infection status, the study combined high-throughput TCR immunosequencing, statistical association of individual TCRs with disease status, and machine learning. Roughly five DR-DQ haplotypes were handled as single units for association and clustering, since linkage in the cohort was strong. Alongside the repertoire data, information on donor age, sex, ethnicity and CMV serostatus was compiled. The later analysis used no new phenotypic data to find candidate immune exposures, relying instead on TCR beta sequences and their occurrence across donors. Typing coverage varied by locus: 629-630 donors for A, B, C, DRB1 and DQB1; approximately 500 for DQA1; around 570 for DPA1; 450 to 480 for DPB1. The genetic ancestry cluster associated with self-reported Caucasian donors included 80% to 90% of the 300 to 400 genotyped donors. An early release covering 500 to 750 HLA-typed donors comprised about 300 gigabases of sequencing data and approximately 85 million unique TCR sequences. An earlier analysis of several hundred of the donors applied high-throughput TCR beta sequencing to assess whether each TCR beta V gene segment acted as functional or pseudogenic. Every repertoire in the discovery cohort had been generated on one and the same sequencing platform. Both class I and class II loci were covered by HLA typing, at four-digit resolution. In a later genetic analysis, genome-wide SNP genotypes for about 55% of the roughly 670 donors were used, and that subset was treated as a discovery cohort. The study profiled the T cell repertoires of about 640 subjects by immunosequencing and related them to cytomegalovirus serostatus. Across around 400 genotyped donors of the cohort, an average of about 240,000 unique TCR beta nucleotide sequences per donor were sequenced, and about a sixth of those sequences were non-productive. Along with the approximately 670-subject first cohort, a separate validation cohort of 120 different subjects was used. A later analysis re-analyzed previously published TCR beta repertoires from roughly 690 donors and added high-resolution HLA genotyping to study TCR occurrence patterns. Study-wide conclusions, independent of this receptor: For the cohort, immune exposure information was limited to CMV serostatus. Strong co-occurrence of HLA alleles, especially DR and DQ, made assigning TCR associations to individual alleles difficult. Because the 87-base-pair reads could not distinguish some IMGT-functional V segments, including TRBV6-2 and TRBV6-3, those segments were excluded. In vitro tests confirmed that a few of the cytomegalovirus-associated TCR beta chains recognize cytomegalovirus antigens. The classifier was reported to diagnose cytomegalovirus status with high specificity and sensitivity in both the original and validation cohorts. A later genetic analysis reported fewer N-insertions in productive TCRs among donors in an Asian-associated ancestry cluster than the roughly 670-donor mean. The earlier analysis of a few hundred of the donors excluded around 17 rarely observed V segments, including chromosome 9 orphons, because counts were too low. A cluster of highly shared sequence variants was judged likely to be a technical artifact of the sequencing pipeline. Sequencing depth was assumed to be roughly uniform across donors in the presence/absence analyses, though that assumption may not hold. In an earlier analysis of fewer than 750 of the donors, most TCR beta V segments were observed in productive rearrangements about 87% or about 30% of the time, broadly matching IMGT annotations. Linkage disequilibrium might explain the correlated functional status among segregating V segments, but an unknown experimental factor could not be ruled out. Because HLA typing was unavailable for some donors at each locus, only the typed subset was used in association tests. It was suggested by the authors that the approach could potentially be generalized to other disease states and immunological phenotypes. An association between a missense DCLRE1C variant and V-gene and J-gene trimming of TCR beta chains was found in a later genetic analysis and replicated in an independent cohort. In this cohort, only TCR beta chains were sequenced, and detectable features were limited by the absence of alpha or paired-chain data. Specific HLA alleles were associated with around 18,000 TCR beta sequences at a false discovery rate of 0.05 in a later analysis. Most CMV-associated TCR beta chains appeared to be HLA-restricted in a later analysis, and the HLA associations seemed to be driven largely by CMV exposure. In a later analysis, HLA-associated TCR beta chains were found to be more clonally expanded and to have lower generation probabilities than equally common non-associated chains. A later analysis found that TCR association rates varied across HLA loci, with DRB1 alleles showing the most associated TCRs and HLA-C alleles the fewest. The study listed approximately 150 TCR beta chains as associated with cytomegalovirus. Most TCR sequences were observed very rarely across donors, whereas some public TCRs were present in many individuals. A further reported finding was that TCR beta sequences accurately predicted the HLA-A and HLA-B alleles for most subjects in the first cohort. In a later analysis, several top co-occurrence clusters were reported to appear linked to parvovirus B19, influenza, CMV and Epstein-Barr virus.

To prepare the library, the immunoSEQ multiplex PCR assay was applied. The multiplex PCR relied on a mix of 60 forward primers for TCR Vbeta segments and 13 reverse primers for TCR Jbeta segments. Amplification of the CDR3 region of rearranged TCR beta genes was performed with a multiplex PCR assay on genomic DNA. The Illumina HiSeq System was used to sequence the amplified TCR beta libraries as 87-base-pair reads. Regarding the original processing steps: A later analysis tallied about 77 million unique TCR beta chains across the 666 repertoires, and about 12 million of those chains were shared by two or more donors. To remove PCR and sequencing errors, raw reads were error-corrected and collapsed into unique sequences using a nearest-neighbor algorithm that merged closely related sequences. Alignment of CDR3 sequences to IMGT reference sequences was used to assign V, D and J gene segments. Each retained sequence needed at least a six-nucleotide match to both a V gene segment and a J gene segment. Rearrangements were called productive when the CDR3 lacked stop codons and stayed in frame with V and J; all others were non-productive. Following IMGT convention, CDR3 was defined as the stretch from the second conserved V-encoded cysteine up to the conserved J-encoded phenylalanine. In an earlier analysis of approximately 590 of the donors, sequences lacking an unambiguous match to a single V gene segment were excluded. An earlier analysis of 500 to 700 of the donors classified V segments as functional when productive rearrangements were above 56.7% and as segregating when the standard deviation between donors was above 5%. A statistical classification framework was developed to diagnose cytomegalovirus status using the catalog of TCR beta chain sequences. In a later analysis, V and J genes were assigned by comparing TCR nucleotide sequences against IMGT/GENE-DB human TR gene sequences. In a later analysis, CDR3 sequences and most-parsimonious VDJ recombination scenarios were assigned using the TCRdist pipeline. A later analysis defined each TCR beta chain by its CDR3 amino acid sequence plus V-gene family, and excluded reads lacking a unique V-gene family. A later analysis removed roughly 590 highly shared, low-generation-probability nucleotide sequences to deal with suspected cross-contamination and a sequencing artifact. In a later analysis, a clonal expansion index was calculated for each public chain from normalized within-repertoire ranks of inferred template counts. Generation probabilities in a later analysis came from a VDJ recombination model fitted to out-of-frame rearrangements, and those results were checked against IGoR. In a later analysis, hypergeometric tests were used to score TCR-TCR, TCR-HLA and TCR-CMV co-occurrence, with a repertoire-size bias correction applied to TCR pairs. In a later analysis, false discovery rates were estimated by permuting HLA or CMV assignments 20 times. A later analysis grouped co-occurring TCRs with DBSCAN, adding TCRdist sequence similarity when clustering within HLA-allele-positive subsets. Repertoires with fewer than 30,000 or more than 120,000 public chains, plus five repertoires with anomalous nucleotide sharing, were excluded from co-occurrence clustering. In TCRdb, the immuneACCESS table is reduced to in-frame sequences with V and J assigned. These tables do not hold every clone; where another copy was compared, an unresolved V gene accounts for under half, and the others remain unexplained. The V and J calls and clone size were taken over from that table, and D and trimming were inferred from the DNA. This sample gives about 140,000 clones in total; 60% to 80% of them show up just once. 4.5% to 6.5% of the sample belongs to the ten largest clones.

The CDR1 and CDR2 encoded by the germline V gene (reference sequence) are GTSNPN and SVGIG. From the cysteine through the phenylalanine, the CDR3 covers 15 amino acids. Solely the CDR3 DNA is kept, with 45 bases framed from the first base. Trimming removed 1 base from V and 4 bases from J, leaving 17 bases between the germline ends. The cohort consisted of hundreds of healthy bone marrow donors. At the time of sampling, every cohort member was nominally healthy, though immune exposures that went unrecorded were likely present. The donor was CMV seronegative and belonged to the group of roughly 330 seronegative cohort members. Every donor gave a peripheral blood sample, and the peripheral blood mononuclear cells from that sample were used for TCR beta sequencing. The Qiagen DNeasy Blood Extraction Kit was used to extract genomic DNA from the blood cell samples. Concerning this clone: The target of this receptor is not known. Base-call qualities are not available, and no considerably larger clone is one nucleotide away.

Recombination linked TRBV30 to TRBJ2-7; possibly the D gene is TRBD1, per 6 matching bases. The sequencing input was PBMCs. The receptor's source is a male donor in good health and CMV-seronegative. For the CDR3, the sequence is CAWSGPPGHYYEQYF. The nucleotides are TGTGCCTGGAGTGGCCCCCCGGGACACTATTACGAGCAGTACTTC.